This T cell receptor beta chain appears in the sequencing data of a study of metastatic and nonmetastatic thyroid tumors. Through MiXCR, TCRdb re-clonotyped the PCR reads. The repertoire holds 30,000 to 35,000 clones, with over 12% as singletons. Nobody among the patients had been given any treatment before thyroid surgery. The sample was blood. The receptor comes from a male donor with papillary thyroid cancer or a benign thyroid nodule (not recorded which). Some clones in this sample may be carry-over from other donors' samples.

CDR3 in DNA: TGTGCCAGCATTTCCCATATGACAGATACGCAGTATTTT. The encoded protein is CASISHMTDTQYF. V usage is TRBV27 and J usage is TRBJ2-3; D is uncertain. With 7 bases removed from V and 3 bases from J, the gap between germline ends came to 11 bases. The CDR3 is 13 residues long. Per germline, CDR1 MNHEY and CDR2 SMNVEV (reference sequence).